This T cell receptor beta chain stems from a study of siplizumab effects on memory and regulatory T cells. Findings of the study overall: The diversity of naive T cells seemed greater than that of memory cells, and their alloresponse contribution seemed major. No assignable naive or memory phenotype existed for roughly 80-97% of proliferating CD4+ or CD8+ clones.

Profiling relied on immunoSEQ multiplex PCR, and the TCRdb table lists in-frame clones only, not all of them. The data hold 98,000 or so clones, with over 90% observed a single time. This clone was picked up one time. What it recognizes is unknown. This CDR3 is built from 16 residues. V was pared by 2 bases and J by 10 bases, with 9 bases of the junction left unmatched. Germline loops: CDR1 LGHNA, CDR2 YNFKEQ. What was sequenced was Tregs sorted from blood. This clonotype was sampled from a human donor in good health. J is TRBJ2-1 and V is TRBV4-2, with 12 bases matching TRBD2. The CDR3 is CASSQTLAGGPREQFF. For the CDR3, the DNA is TGTGCCAGCAGCCAAACCCTAGCGGGAGGGCCTAGGGAGCAGTTCTTC.